The 23 T cell receptor beta chains below were found in one sample sequenced in a study of spatial heterogeneity in lung cancer. From the 5' RACE reads, TCRdb called clonotypes with MiXCR, one entry per CDR3 protein. Of more than 30,000 distinct CDR3 sequences detected, 8% to 13% appear once; the ten largest clones hold over 25%. The time point here: blood at routine non-recurrence follow-up after resection. Sample: PBMCs, taken at follow-up. These TCRs come from a female donor with early-stage non-small cell lung cancer.

This clonotype was recorded many times. This CDR3 is CASSQGSRTEAFF. Here the CDR3 DNA reads TGTGCCAGCAGCCAAGGTTCGAGGACTGAAGCTTTCTTT. This chain uses TRBV4-2 with TRBJ1-1; no clear D gene. CDR3 size: 13 residues. V lost 1 base to trimming and J lost 5 bases, with 8 bases between them. Germline V gives CDR1 LGHNA, CDR2 YNFKEQ.

By share, this clonotype ranks as medium-sized (0.01 to 0.1%). The rearrangement links TRBV7-6 to TRBJ2-3; 12 positions match TRBD2. V lost 5 bases to trimming and J lost 6 bases; unmatched junction nucleotides: 3. Germline V CDR1 and CDR2: SGHVS, FNYEAQ. CDR3 length equals 14 residues. The CDR3 sequence: CASSRLAGVDTQYF. The CDR3 DNA reads TGTGCCAGCAGCCGACTAGCGGGGGTGGATACGCAGTATTTT.

This clonotype has ten or more counts. V and J are TRBV3-1 and TRBJ2-2; D not certain. CDR1 is LGHDT and CDR2 is YNNKEL in the germline V gene (reference sequence). The CDR3 is 15 residues long. Trimming cost V 1 base and J 2 bases, with 8 bases left between them. The CDR3 is CASSQGQTNTGELFF. The CDR3, as DNA: TGTGCCAGCAGCCAAGGGCAAACAAACACCGGGGAGCTGTTTTTT.

This clonotype was recorded at least ten times. The CDR3 nucleotides read TGCGCCAGCAGCTTGGCCGACGTGGGGGTAGCTTTCTTT. This translates into CASSLADVGVAFF. The chain is built from TRBV5-1 and TRBJ1-1; TRBD1 might be the D (5 bases). Trimming cost V 0 bases and J 10 bases, with 13 bases left between them. The CDR3 runs 13 residues. The germline CDR1 and CDR2 sequences are SGHRS and YFSETQ.

This clonotype was detected ten times or more. The chain recombines TRBV6-5 with TRBJ2-5; no reliable D call. The CDR3 totals 13 residues. Germline loops: CDR1 MNHEY, CDR2 SVGAGI. Trimming pared 2 bases from V and 4 bases from J, leaving 8 bases between. In nucleotides, the CDR3 is TGTGCCAGCAGTTACCACCAGGTAGAGACCCAGTACTTC. It translates to CASSYHQVETQYF.

This clonotype was seen ten or more times. The chain couples TRBV5-4 to TRBJ2-3; D is unresolved. Trimming cost V 3 bases and J 0 bases, with 14 bases left between them. Germline values: CDR1 SGHNT, CDR2 YYREEE (reference sequence). The CDR3 spans 16 residues. The CDR3 spells CASSSPSYTSTDTQYF. DNA for the CDR3: TGTGCCAGCAGCTCACCCTCGTACACTAGCACAGATACGCAGTATTTT.

This clonotype was seen ten or more times. The chain employs TRBV9 and TRBJ2-7; maybe TRBD1 (5 bases). The CDR3 is 12 amino acids. From germline, CDR1 is SGDLS and CDR2 YYNGEE. Trimming took 8 bases from V and 2 from J, leaving 11 bases between them. Written as DNA, the CDR3 is TGTGCCAGTTTAGGGGAACCCTACGAGCAGTACTTC. Protein product: CASLGEPYEQYF.

The V call is TRBV27, the J call TRBJ2-5; D is undetermined. This CDR3 region has 13 residues. CDR1 and CDR2 (germline): MNHEY, SMNVEV (reference sequence). Trimming stripped 0 bases from V and 5 bases from J, with 7 bases between. For the CDR3, the DNA is TGTGCCAGCAGTTTATCGATCGCGGAGACCCAGTACTTC. This codes for CASSLSIAETQYF.

This clonotype was counted a few times. The chain has TRBV20-1 and TRBJ2-7; D tentatively fits TRBD1 or TRBD2 (5 bases each). Germline CDR1 reads DFQATT; CDR2 reads SNEGSKA (reference sequence). Trimming pared 0 bases from V and 2 bases from J, leaving 11 bases between. The CDR3 has 14 amino acids. CDR3 in amino acids: CSARDDRGPYEQYF. DNA for the CDR3: TGCAGTGCTAGAGACGATAGGGGACCCTACGAGCAGTACTTC.

This clonotype was observed at least ten times. This sequence joins TRBV3-1 and TRBJ2-1; 11 bases fit TRBD2. CDR3 size: 16 residues. With V trimmed by 4 bases and J by 9 bases, 11 bases remained unmatched. The germline gives CDR1 LGHDT, CDR2 YNNKEL (reference sequence). The CDR3 is CASSPLDSGGAGEQFF. CDR3 sequence (DNA): TGTGCCAGCAGCCCCTTGGATAGCGGGGGGGCGGGTGAGCAGTTCTTC.

Only a few counts were recorded for this clonotype. The V call is TRBV28, the J call TRBJ2-7; 9 bases match TRBD2. The CDR3 runs to 15 residues. Trimming took 4 bases from V and 1 from J; bases not matched to a gene: 5. CDR1 MDHEN and CDR2 SYDVKM come from the germline V gene. The DNA for the CDR3 is TGTGCCAGCAGTTCTCTAGCGGGGAGTTCCTACGAGCAGTACTTC. This gives the protein CASSSLAGSSYEQYF.

In this sample, this clonotype turned up a few times. The gene calls are TRBV12-3 or TRBV12-4 and TRBJ2-7; D may be TRBD2 (6 bases). The CDR3 has 13 amino acids. V lost 2 bases and J lost 4, with 9 bases in between. CDR3 amino acids: CASSLMRGYEQYF. The CDR3, as DNA: TGTGCCAGCAGTTTAATGCGGGGATACGAGCAGTACTTC.

The rearrangement uses TRBV2 and TRBJ1-1; 8 nucleotides align to TRBD1. V shed 8 bases, J shed 1 base, and the junction held 3 bases outside the gene matches. CDR1 and CDR2 from the germline V gene are SNHLY and FYNNEI. The CDR3 runs 13 residues. The CDR3: CASLDRGNTEAFF. The CDR3 coding sequence is TGTGCCAGCTTAGACAGGGGGAACACTGAAGCTTTCTTT.

Many counts were recorded for this clonotype. This chain uses TRBV2 with TRBJ1-1; D perhaps matches TRBD1 (5 bases). The CDR3 is 14 residues long. Germline V gene sequence: CDR1 SNHLY, CDR2 FYNNEI. V was clipped by 2 bases and J by 0 bases, with 7 bases between them. In DNA form, the CDR3 reads TGTGCCAGCAGTGAACGCAGGGTGAACACTGAAGCTTTCTTT. This codes for CASSERRVNTEAFF. The entire variable domain, with the rest obtained from reference TRBV2 and TRBJ1-1, is as follows: EPEVTQTPSHQVTQMGQEVILRCVPISNHLYFYWYRQILGQKVEFLVSFYNNEISEKSEIFDDQFSVERPDGSNFTLKIRSTKLEDSAMYFCASSERRVNTEAFFGQGTRLTVV.

This clonotype was counted ten times or more. This chain connects TRBV28 to TRBJ1-1, with TRBD1 matching 12 bases. This CDR3 is 16 amino acids long. V was clipped by 5 bases and J by 6 bases; unmatched bases: 10. Germline loops: CDR1 MDHEN, CDR2 SYDVKM. CDR3 nucleotides: TGTGCCAGCAGTACGCCGGGACAGGGGGCTAGAGCTGAAGCTTTCTTT. Translation gives CASSTPGQGARAEAFF.

This clonotype was observed at least ten times. The CDR3 loop is CSAEGDTEQYF. The CDR3 region has the DNA TGCAGCGCCGAGGGGGACACAGAGCAGTACTTC. The J gene is TRBJ2-7, the V gene TRBV29-1, with a weak D call TRBD1 (6 bases). Between the trimmed V and J ends, which lost 7 bases and 7 bases, there was a span of 14 bases. CDR1 is SQVTM, CDR2 ANQGSEA, per germline. The CDR3 runs to 11 residues.

With regard to this clonotype: This may be a read error: a much more frequent sequence differs by one nucleotide. This chain connects TRBV5-1 to TRBJ2-7; the D gene is possibly TRBD2 (5 bases). Trimming removed 3 bases at V and 1 base at J, with 11 bases between. CDR1 is SGHRS and CDR2 is YFSETQ in the germline V gene. This CDR3 is 14 amino acids long. The CDR3 DNA is TGCGCCAGCAGCTCGGATCGGGGATCCTACGAGCAGTACTTC. Amino acid sequence: CASSSDRGSYEQYF.

This clonotype was found many times. The rearrangement links TRBV4-3 to TRBJ2-1; TRBD1 agrees at 9 bases. Germline CDR1 and CDR2: LGHNA and YSLEER. The CDR3 contains 14 residues. J lost 6 bases, V lost 4 bases, and 4 bases had no gene match. The CDR3: CASSLLTGGNEQFF. DNA for the CDR3: TGCGCCAGCAGCCTCCTGACAGGGGGCAATGAGCAGTTCTTC.

This clonotype was seen repeatedly, ten times or more. CDR3 loop: CASSPDGGSHEQYF. CDR3 nucleotides: TGTGCCAGTAGTCCCGACGGGGGTTCCCACGAGCAGTACTTC. The rearrangement uses TRBV19 and TRBJ2-7; perhaps TRBD2 as D (6 bases). Germline V lookup: CDR1 LNHDA, CDR2 SQIVND (reference sequence). The length of the CDR3 is 14 residues. V was clipped by 5 bases and J by 5 bases, with 16 bases between them.

This clonotype was observed a handful of times. J is TRBJ2-7 and V is TRBV7-2, with D possibly matching TRBD2 (5 bases). Between the trimmed V and J ends, which lost 1 base and 3 bases, there was a span of 16 bases. The CDR3 contains 16 residues. Germline V lookup: CDR1 SGHTA, CDR2 FQGNSA. CDR3: CASSLGPPGMGYEQYF. CDR3 nucleotide sequence: TGTGCCAGCAGCTTAGGACCTCCGGGGATGGGCTACGAGCAGTACTTC. The variable domain in full, with the rest retrieved from reference TRBV7-2 and TRBJ2-7, is GAGVSQSPSNKVTEKGKDVELRCDPISGHTALYWYRQSLGQGLEFLIYFQGNSAPDKSGLPSDRFSAERTGGSVSTLTIQRTQQEDSAVYLCASSLGPPGMGYEQYFGPGTRLTVT.

On this clonotype itself: A junction end diverges from the germline sequence, so it may reflect a read error. The chain couples TRBV27 to TRBJ2-3; 9 bases match TRBD1. Germline values: CDR1 MNHEY, CDR2 SMNVEV (reference sequence). The CDR3 is 19 amino acids. CDR3 DNA: TGCACCAGCAGTTTACCTACCTCCTTGTCGGGACAGGGCTCTGATACGCAGTATTTT. It codes for CTSSLPTSLSGQGSDTQYF.

The chain uses TRBV6-5 and TRBJ2-7, with no clear D. V lost 2 bases, J lost 0 bases, and 5 bases lay in between. This CDR3 has 13 residues. The V gene's germline CDR1 is MNHEY and CDR2 SVGAGI. As DNA, the CDR3 is TGTGCCAGCAGTTACGGGTTCTCCTACGAGCAGTACTTC. Protein product: CASSYGFSYEQYF.

The J gene is TRBJ1-5, the V gene TRBV6-2 or TRBV6-3, with 8 bases that match TRBD1. The CDR3 spans 14 residues. After removal of 7 bases from V and 5 bases from J, the junction contained 7 bases not matched to a gene. The germline CDR1 and CDR2 sequences are MNHEY and SVGEGT. The CDR3 reads CASNPDRVDQPQHF. The CDR3 region has the DNA TGTGCCAGCAACCCGGACAGGGTGGATCAGCCCCAGCATTTT.